The clone carrying this T cell receptor beta chain was picked up a small number of times. Original processing methods: Amplification with reference gene primers provided the estimates of nucleated cell counts. The protocol was immunoSEQ multiplex PCR, while the TCRdb copy is restricted to in-frame clones and leaves out a portion. The D gene and trimming were derived from the DNA, and the V and J assignments and clone size from that table. This table has more than 100,000 clones, roughly 78% appearing once. This sample was included in a study of blood T cell repertoires in COVID-19. As for the study in general: Italy, Spain and the United States were the sources of the convalescent and acute COVID-19 samples. The analysed material was cDNA or gDNA that came from T cells, B-cell-depleted T cells, or PBMCs.

With 5 bases removed from V and 9 bases from J, the gap between germline ends came to 11 bases. The CDR3 extends over 12 amino acids. Germline CDR1 and CDR2: SNHLY and FYNNEI. Sequencing used peripheral blood. The V call is TRBV2, the J call TRBJ1-5; D gene unclear. The clonotype originates from a man in his fifties or sixties with active or convalescent COVID-19. CDR3 region: CASSWTIRPQHF. The CDR3, as DNA: TGTGCCAGCAGTTGGACTATCCGGCCCCAGCATTTT.